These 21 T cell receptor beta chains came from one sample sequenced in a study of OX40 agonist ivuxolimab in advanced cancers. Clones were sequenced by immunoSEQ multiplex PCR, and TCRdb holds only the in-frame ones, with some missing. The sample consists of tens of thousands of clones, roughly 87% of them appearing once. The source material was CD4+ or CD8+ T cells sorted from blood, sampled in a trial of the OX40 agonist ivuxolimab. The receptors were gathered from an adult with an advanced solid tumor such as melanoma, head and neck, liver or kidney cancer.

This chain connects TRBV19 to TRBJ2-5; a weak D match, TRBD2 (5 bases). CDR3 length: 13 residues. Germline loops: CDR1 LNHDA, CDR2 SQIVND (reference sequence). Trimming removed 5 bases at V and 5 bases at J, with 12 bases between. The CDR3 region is CASSDVARETQYF. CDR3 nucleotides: TGTGCCAGTAGTGACGTAGCGAGGGAGACCCAGTACTTC.

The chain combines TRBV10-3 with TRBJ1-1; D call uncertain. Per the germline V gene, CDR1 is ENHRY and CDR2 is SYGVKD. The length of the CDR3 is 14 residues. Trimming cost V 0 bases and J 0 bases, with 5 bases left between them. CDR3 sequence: CAISESGMNTEAFF. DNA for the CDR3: TGTGCCATCAGTGAGTCAGGGATGAACACTGAAGCTTTCTTT.

The CDR3 nucleotides read TGTGCCAGCAGCTTGGATTATGAGCAGTTCTTC. Translating gives CASSLDYEQFF. The gene calls are TRBV5-4 and TRBJ2-1, with D hard to call. V was clipped by 0 bases and J by 8 bases, with 3 bases between them. Germline-derived CDR1 and CDR2 are SGHNT and YYREEE (reference sequence). This CDR3 is 11 amino acids long.

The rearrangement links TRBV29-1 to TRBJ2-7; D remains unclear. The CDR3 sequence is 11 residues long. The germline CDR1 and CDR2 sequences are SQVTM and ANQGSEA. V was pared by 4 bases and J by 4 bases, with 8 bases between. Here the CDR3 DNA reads TGCAGCGTTGGAATAGGGTACGAGCAGTACTTC. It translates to CSVGIGYEQYF.

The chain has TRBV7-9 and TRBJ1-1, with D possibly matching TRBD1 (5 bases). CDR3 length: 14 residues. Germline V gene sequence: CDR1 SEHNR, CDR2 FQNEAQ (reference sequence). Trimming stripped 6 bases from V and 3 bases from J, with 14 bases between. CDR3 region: CASSTTGGDTEAFF. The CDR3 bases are TGTGCCAGCAGTACAACCGGGGGGGACACTGAAGCTTTCTTT.

The CDR3 loop is CASSMPGQGFYGYTF. Written as DNA, the CDR3 is TGTGCCAGTAGTATGCCGGGACAGGGGTTCTATGGCTACACCTTC. The gene calls are TRBV19 and TRBJ1-2; 10 positions match TRBD1. The V segment lost 3 bases and the J segment 4 bases; nucleotides outside the gene matches: 5. The germline V gene has CDR1 LNHDA and CDR2 SQIVND (reference sequence). This CDR3 has 15 residues.

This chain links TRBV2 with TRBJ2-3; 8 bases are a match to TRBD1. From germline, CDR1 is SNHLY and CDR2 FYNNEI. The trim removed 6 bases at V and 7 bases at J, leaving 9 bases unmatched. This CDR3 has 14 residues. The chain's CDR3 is CASRDSGGLNTQYF. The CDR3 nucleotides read TGTGCCAGCAGAGATTCAGGGGGCCTCAATACGCAGTATTTT.

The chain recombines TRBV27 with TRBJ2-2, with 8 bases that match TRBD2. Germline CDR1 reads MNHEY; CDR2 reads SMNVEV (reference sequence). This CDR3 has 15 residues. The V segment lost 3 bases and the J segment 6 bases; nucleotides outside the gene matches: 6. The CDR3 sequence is CASSFNSGAPGELFF. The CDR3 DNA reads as TGTGCCAGCAGTTTTAATAGCGGGGCACCCGGGGAGCTGTTTTTT.

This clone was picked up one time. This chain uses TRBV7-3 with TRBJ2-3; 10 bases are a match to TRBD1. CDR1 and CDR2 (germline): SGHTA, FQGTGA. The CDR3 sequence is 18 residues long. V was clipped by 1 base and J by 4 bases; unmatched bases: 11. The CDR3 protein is CASSLRAPGQGISDTQYF. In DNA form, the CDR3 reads TGTGCCAGCAGCTTAAGGGCCCCGGGACAGGGGATTTCAGATACGCAGTATTTT.

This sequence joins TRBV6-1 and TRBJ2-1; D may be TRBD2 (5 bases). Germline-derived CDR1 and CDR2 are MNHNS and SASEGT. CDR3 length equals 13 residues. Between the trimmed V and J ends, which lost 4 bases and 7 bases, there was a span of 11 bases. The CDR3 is CASSVTDSNEQFF. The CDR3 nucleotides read TGTGCCAGCAGTGTAACGGACTCTAATGAGCAGTTCTTC.

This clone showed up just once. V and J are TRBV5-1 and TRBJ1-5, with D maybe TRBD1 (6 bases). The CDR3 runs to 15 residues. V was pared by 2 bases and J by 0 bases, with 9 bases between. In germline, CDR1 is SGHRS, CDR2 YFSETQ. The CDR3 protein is CASSLMGASNQPQHF. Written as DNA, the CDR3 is TGCGCCAGCAGCTTAATGGGGGCTAGCAATCAGCCCCAGCATTTT.

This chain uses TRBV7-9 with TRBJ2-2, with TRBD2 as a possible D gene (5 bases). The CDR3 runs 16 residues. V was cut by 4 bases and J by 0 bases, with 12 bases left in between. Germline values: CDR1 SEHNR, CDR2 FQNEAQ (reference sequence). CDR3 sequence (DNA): TGTGCCAGCAGCTATCCGATGGGAGCGAACACCGGGGAGCTGTTTTTT. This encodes CASSYPMGANTGELFF.

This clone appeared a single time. The CDR3 reads CATSLEPSPYNEQFF. CDR3 bases: TGTGCCACCTCTTTGGAGCCAAGTCCCTACAATGAGCAGTTCTTC. The J gene is TRBJ2-1, the V gene TRBV4-2; no firm D call. The V end was cut by 10 bases, the J end by 2 bases, with 18 bases between. The CDR3 spans 15 residues. Germline V lookup: CDR1 LGHNA, CDR2 YNFKEQ.

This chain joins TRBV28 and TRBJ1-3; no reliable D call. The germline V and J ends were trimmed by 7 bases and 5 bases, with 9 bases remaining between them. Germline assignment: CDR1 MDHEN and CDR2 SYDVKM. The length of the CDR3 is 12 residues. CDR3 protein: CASTSGRNTIYF. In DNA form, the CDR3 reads TGTGCCAGCACTTCGGGCCGAAACACCATATATTTT.

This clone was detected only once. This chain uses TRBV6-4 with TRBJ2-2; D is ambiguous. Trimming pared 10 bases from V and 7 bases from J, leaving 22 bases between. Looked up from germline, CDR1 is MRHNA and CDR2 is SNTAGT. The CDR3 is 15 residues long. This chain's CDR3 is CATIVGANANGELFF. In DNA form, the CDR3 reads TGTGCCACCATTGTAGGCGCTAACGCTAACGGGGAGCTGTTTTTT.

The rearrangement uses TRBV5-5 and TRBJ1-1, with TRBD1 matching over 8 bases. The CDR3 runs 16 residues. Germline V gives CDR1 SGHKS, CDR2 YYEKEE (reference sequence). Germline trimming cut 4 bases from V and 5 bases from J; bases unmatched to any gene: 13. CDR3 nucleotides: TGTGCCAGCAGCCTGCGGACAGGGTCGGAGTGGACTGAAGCTTTCTTT. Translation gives CASSLRTGSEWTEAFF.

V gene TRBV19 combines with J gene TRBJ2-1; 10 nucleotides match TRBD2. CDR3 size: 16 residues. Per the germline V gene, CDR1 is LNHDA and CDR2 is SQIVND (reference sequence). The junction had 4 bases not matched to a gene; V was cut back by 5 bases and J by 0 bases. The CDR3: CASSRTSGLSYNEQFF. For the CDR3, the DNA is TGTGCCAGTAGTCGGACTAGCGGACTCTCCTACAATGAGCAGTTCTTC.

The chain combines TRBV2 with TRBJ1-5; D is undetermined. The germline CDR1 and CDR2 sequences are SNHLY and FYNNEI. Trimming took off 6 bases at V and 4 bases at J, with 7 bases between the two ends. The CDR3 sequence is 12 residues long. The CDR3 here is CASRPTNQPQHF. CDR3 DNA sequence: TGTGCCAGCAGGCCAACAAATCAGCCCCAGCATTTT.

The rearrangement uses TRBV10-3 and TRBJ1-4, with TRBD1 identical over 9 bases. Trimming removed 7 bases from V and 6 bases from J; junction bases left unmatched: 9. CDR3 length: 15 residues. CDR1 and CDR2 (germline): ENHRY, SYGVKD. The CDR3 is CAIKQGAGGDEKLFF. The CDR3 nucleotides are TGTGCCATCAAACAGGGGGCCGGGGGTGATGAAAAACTGTTTTTT.

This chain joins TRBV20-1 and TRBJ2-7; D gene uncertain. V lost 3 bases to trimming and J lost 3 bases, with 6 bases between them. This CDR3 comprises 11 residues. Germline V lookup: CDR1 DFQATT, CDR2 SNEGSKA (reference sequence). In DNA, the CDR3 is TGCAGTGCTAGGAATCGCTACGAGCAGTACTTC. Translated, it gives CSARNRYEQYF.

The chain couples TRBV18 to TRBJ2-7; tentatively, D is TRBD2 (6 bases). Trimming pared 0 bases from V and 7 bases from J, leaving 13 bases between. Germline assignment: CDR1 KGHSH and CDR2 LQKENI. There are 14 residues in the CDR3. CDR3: CASSPPGGVGEQYF. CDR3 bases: TGTGCCAGCTCACCACCGGGGGGAGTGGGTGAGCAGTACTTC. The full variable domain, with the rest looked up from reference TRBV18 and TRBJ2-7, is NAGVMQNPRHLVRRRGQEARLRCSPMKGHSHVYWYRQLPEEGLKFMVYLQKENIIDESGMPKERFSAEFPKEGPSILRIQQVVRGDSAAYFCASSPPGGVGEQYFGPGTRLTVT.